These 30 T cell receptor beta chains originate from one sample sequenced in a study of Ad26.COV2.S vaccination and SARS-CoV-2 variants. Some clones are missing from TCRdb's copy, which holds only in-frame ones; the method was immunoSEQ multiplex PCR. Among about 320,000 clones, roughly 88% were seen once, and the ten largest hold 4.5% to 7%. Treatment here: 15 to 20 received Ad26.COV2.S at low or high dose, single or two shots; about 5 received placebo; per-sample allocation not given. Sampling happened 63 days after the first vaccine or placebo injection. The sequencing here drew on peripheral blood, taken in a trial of Ad26.COV2.S vaccine versus placebo. All receptors come from a person aged 18-65 years who received the Ad26.COV2.S COVID-19 vaccine or a placebo.

The chain uses TRBV11-3 and TRBJ2-3; no clear D. The V end was cut by 3 bases, the J end by 6 bases, with 10 bases between. The CDR3 covers 13 residues. CDR1 is SGHNT, CDR2 YENEEA, per germline. In DNA, the CDR3 is TGTGCCAGCAGCTTTAGTGGTGCGGATACGCAGTATTTT. It codes for CASSFSGADTQYF.

The rearrangement links TRBV27 to TRBJ1-6; TRBD1 is a possible D gene (5 bases). The CDR3 contains 18 residues. The ends were cut back, 2 bases at V and 6 bases at J, with 20 bases in the middle. The germline gives CDR1 MNHEY, CDR2 SMNVEV (reference sequence). CDR3 DNA sequence: TGTGCCAGCAGTTTAGGGGCCCCCCTAAGGGGTAGTAATTCACCCCTCCACTTT. Translation gives CASSLGAPLRGSNSPLHF.

The chain links TRBV7-9 to TRBJ2-2; D tentatively fits TRBD1 or TRBD2 (5 bases each). Germline lookup yields CDR1 SEHNR and CDR2 FQNEAQ (reference sequence). V was shortened by 2 bases and J by 2 bases, with 12 bases between the two germline ends. This CDR3 region has 16 residues. The CDR3 spells CASSLLGTVNTGELFF. The CDR3 region has the DNA TGTGCCAGCAGCTTATTAGGGACGGTCAACACCGGGGAGCTGTTTTTT.

This chain uses TRBV6-5 with TRBJ2-1; D may be TRBD2 (6 bases). Trimming stripped 7 bases from V and 4 bases from J, with 11 bases between. The CDR3 length is 13 residues. Germline assignment: CDR1 MNHEY and CDR2 SVGAGI. For the CDR3, the DNA is TGTGCCAGCACCCCGGGAGCTTACAATGAGCAGTTCTTC. Residues: CASTPGAYNEQFF.

This rearrangement joins TRBV18 to TRBJ1-2; 9 nucleotides line up with TRBD1. Germline V gives CDR1 KGHSH, CDR2 LQKENI. The CDR3 has 14 residues. V lost 5 bases and J lost 3; bases outside the gene matches: 4. CDR3 nucleotide sequence: TGTGCCAGCTCAGCACAGGGGGCGGACTATGGCTACACCTTC. As protein: CASSAQGADYGYTF.

The chain employs TRBV13 and TRBJ2-1; D may be TRBD2 (5 bases). Between the trimmed V and J ends, which lost 2 bases and 13 bases, there was a span of 12 bases. Germline V gene lookup returns CDR1 PRHDT and CDR2 FYEKMQ (reference sequence). The CDR3 has 12 residues. This CDR3 reads CASSLNYGIQFF. CDR3 DNA: TGTGCCAGCAGCTTAAATTACGGGATTCAGTTCTTC.

The chain links TRBV3-1 (or the pseudogene TRBV3-2) to TRBJ1-1; weak D call: TRBD1 (5 bases). Germline CDR1 LGHDT, CDR2 YNNKEL (reference sequence). The CDR3 has 18 amino acids. The V gene lost 0 bases and the J gene lost 1 base, with 18 bases spanning the gap. CDR3: CASSQERGRDVGNTEAFF. The CDR3 coding sequence is TGTGCCAGCAGCCAAGAAAGGGGCAGGGACGTAGGGAACACTGAAGCTTTCTTT.

The chain recombines TRBV5-5 with TRBJ1-2, with D possibly TRBD1 on 6 matching bases. Germline CDR1 SGHKS, CDR2 YYEKEE (reference sequence). The CDR3 loop spans 15 amino acids. The ends were cut back, 0 bases at V and 7 bases at J, with 16 bases in the middle. CDR3: CASSLDRGGGRGYTF. CDR3 nucleotide sequence: TGTGCCAGCAGCTTGGATAGGGGCGGGGGCCGTGGCTACACCTTC.

The V gene is TRBV29-1, the J gene TRBJ1-5; D might be TRBD1 (5 bases). The ends were cut back, 6 bases at V and 4 bases at J, with 13 bases in the middle. The CDR3 has 13 residues. From germline, CDR1 is SQVTM and CDR2 ANQGSEA. CDR3 in amino acids: CSVLAGPNQPQHF. CDR3 nucleotides: TGCAGCGTGCTGGCGGGGCCAAATCAGCCCCAGCATTTT.

V and J are TRBV9 and TRBJ1-4, with D possibly TRBD1 on 5 matching bases. From germline, CDR1 is SGDLS and CDR2 YYNGEE. V was pared by 3 bases and J by 8 bases, with 14 bases between. The CDR3 has 14 amino acids. The CDR3 sequence: CASSEGTVGEKLFF. The CDR3 nucleotides are TGTGCCAGCAGCGAGGGGACTGTTGGGGAAAAACTGTTTTTT.

The chain links TRBV19 to TRBJ1-2, with TRBD1 identical over 9 bases. This CDR3 is 15 amino acids long. Per the germline V gene, CDR1 is LNHDA and CDR2 is SQIVND (reference sequence). Trimming at V came to 6 bases and at J to 8 bases, leaving 13 bases not matched to a gene. The CDR3 sequence: CASRRTGEYHEGYTF. The CDR3, as DNA: TGTGCCAGTAGGAGGACAGGGGAGTATCATGAGGGCTACACCTTC.

Here the CDR3 DNA reads TGTGCCAGCAGCTGGGGGATCGATGAAAAACTGTTTTTT. Translated: CASSWGIDEKLFF. The gene calls are TRBV5-4 and TRBJ1-4; possibly TRBD1 for D (5 bases). Trimming removed 3 bases from V and 6 bases from J, with 9 bases in between. This CDR3 has 13 residues. Germline CDR1 is SGHNT and CDR2 is YYREEE (reference sequence).

This chain connects TRBV11-2 to TRBJ1-1; 8 bases fit TRBD1. J was trimmed by 10 bases and V by 5 bases; bases with no gene match: 3. This CDR3 is built from 11 residues. Germline loops: CDR1 SGHAT, CDR2 FQNNGV. CDR3 loop: CASSPGGIAFF. In nucleotides, the CDR3 is TGTGCCAGCAGCCCAGGGGGCATAGCTTTCTTT. Based on the CDR3 plus reference TRBV11-2 and TRBJ1-1, the full variable domain is EAGVAQSPRYKIIEKRQSVAFWCNPISGHATLYWYQQILGQGPKLLIQFQNNGVVDDSQLPKDRFSAERLKGVDSTLKIQPAKLEDSAVYLCASSPGGIAFFGQGTRLTVV.

The rearrangement joins TRBV11-3 to TRBJ2-2; D ambiguous. V was cut by 1 base and J by 2 bases, with 5 bases left in between. The length of the CDR3 is 14 residues. CDR1 and CDR2 (germline): SGHNT, YENEEA. DNA for the CDR3: TGTGCCAGCAGCTTAGTGCCAAACACCGGGGAGCTGTTTTTT. Translating gives CASSLVPNTGELFF.

The chain combines TRBV3-1 (or the pseudogene TRBV3-2) with TRBJ1-2; possibly TRBD1 for D (6 bases). The CDR3 contains 17 residues. V was trimmed by 3 bases and J by 1 base, leaving 18 bases between them. Germline-derived CDR1 and CDR2 are LGHDT and YNNKEL (reference sequence). CDR3 residues: CASSHQRGQGHNYGYTF. The CDR3 DNA sequence: TGTGCCAGCAGCCACCAGAGAGGTCAGGGGCATAACTATGGCTACACCTTC.

The rearrangement links TRBV19 to TRBJ2-3, with a weak D call TRBD1 (5 bases). CDR1 LNHDA and CDR2 SQIVND come from the germline V gene (reference sequence). This CDR3 comprises 14 residues. V was clipped by 4 bases and J by 4 bases, with 12 bases between them. The CDR3 DNA reads TGTGCCAGTAGTACAGGGATATCGGCAGATACGCAGTATTTT. Translated: CASSTGISADTQYF.

The chain uses TRBV19 and TRBJ1-2; the D gene is possibly TRBD1 (5 bases). V gave up 4 bases and J gave up 9 bases, with 21 bases separating them. CDR3 length equals 15 residues. In germline, CDR1 is LNHDA, CDR2 SQIVND (reference sequence). The CDR3 is CASSRIQGSRGSYTF. CDR3 DNA: TGTGCCAGTAGTAGGATCCAGGGAAGTCGAGGTAGCTACACCTTC.

The chain uses TRBV2 and TRBJ2-7, with a weak D call TRBD2 (5 bases). V lost 2 bases to trimming and J lost 7 bases, with 12 bases between them. Per germline, CDR1 SNHLY and CDR2 FYNNEI. CDR3 length: 13 residues. CDR3 in amino acids: CASSEFLAREQYF. CDR3 coding DNA: TGTGCCAGCAGTGAATTTCTAGCTCGGGAGCAGTACTTC.

The chain couples TRBV28 to TRBJ1-3; D is perhaps TRBD1 (5 bases). CDR3 length: 16 residues. Germline V lookup: CDR1 MDHEN, CDR2 SYDVKM. Trimming took off 4 bases at V and 0 bases at J, with 13 bases between the two ends. Here the CDR3 DNA reads TGTGCCAGCAGTTCGGGGACTTACCGCTCTGGAAACACCATATATTTT. Translating gives CASSSGTYRSGNTIYF.

This chain uses TRBV6-2 or TRBV6-3 with TRBJ1-1; D call uncertain. Germline CDR1 reads MNHEY; CDR2 reads SVGEGT. V dropped 5 bases and J dropped 1 base, with 5 bases sitting between them. The CDR3 runs to 12 residues. The CDR3 coding sequence is TGTGCCAGCAGTAAAGGGAACACTGAAGCTTTCTTT. Translation gives CASSKGNTEAFF.

This clone was seen just once. In DNA, the CDR3 is TGTGCCAGCAGCGCGGAAAACCAAGAGACCCAGTACTTC. Its translation is CASSAENQETQYF. This chain connects TRBV5-4 to TRBJ2-5; D is unclear. Germline loops: CDR1 SGHNT, CDR2 YYREEE (reference sequence). V lost 4 bases, J lost 0 bases, and 7 bases lay in between. The CDR3 loop spans 13 amino acids.

The rearrangement links TRBV6-5 to TRBJ2-3; possible D gene TRBD2, 5 bases. Trimming shortened V by 4 bases and J by 6 bases, and 11 bases separated the two germline ends. The CDR3 has 13 amino acids. CDR1 is MNHEY, CDR2 SVGAGI, per germline. CDR3 nucleotide sequence: TGTGCCAGCAGTTGGGAAAGGAGGGATACGCAGTATTTT. The encoded protein is CASSWERRDTQYF.

V is TRBV7-2 and J is TRBJ1-1; D may be TRBD1 (6 bases). There are 14 residues in the CDR3. Looked up from germline, CDR1 is SGHTA and CDR2 is FQGNSA. V shed 7 bases and J shed 7 bases, with 19 bases lying between them. Written as DNA, the CDR3 is TGTGCCAGCACCAATCAAGGGGGGACAAATGAAGCTTTCTTT. Protein: CASTNQGGTNEAFF.

The chain links TRBV19 to TRBJ2-1; D is perhaps TRBD1 or TRBD2 (5 bases each). Germline V gene data show CDR1 as LNHDA and CDR2 as SQIVND (reference sequence). This CDR3 comprises 14 residues. Trimming shortened V by 8 bases and J by 7 bases, and 18 bases separated the two germline ends. CDR3 nucleotides: TGTGCCAGTTCCAGGGTAGGCACGGGGAATGAGCAGTTCTTC. Translation: CASSRVGTGNEQFF.

The chain links TRBV20-1 to TRBJ2-7; D might be TRBD2 (5 bases). The length of the CDR3 is 11 residues. CDR1 and CDR2 (germline): DFQATT, SNEGSKA (reference sequence). Trimming shortened V by 1 base and J by 5 bases, and 6 bases separated the two germline ends. The CDR3 spells CSARGRDEQYV. DNA for the CDR3: TGCAGTGCTAGAGGGCGGGACGAGCAGTACGTC.

The rearrangement joins TRBV5-1 to TRBJ2-3; possibly TRBD2 for D (6 bases). Germline V gene sequence: CDR1 SGHRS, CDR2 YFSETQ. The ends were cut back, 2 bases at V and 0 bases at J, with 13 bases in the middle. The CDR3 has 16 amino acids. The CDR3 bases are TGCGCCAGCAGCTTCACGGGAGTTGATAGCACAGATACGCAGTATTTT. This gives the protein CASSFTGVDSTDTQYF.

The genes are TRBV3-1 (or the pseudogene TRBV3-2) and TRBJ1-1, with 7 bases that match TRBD1. The CDR3 has 15 residues. With 4 bases clipped from V and 4 bases from J, the junction kept 9 bases outside the gene matches. CDR1 is LGHDT, CDR2 YNNKEL, per germline (reference sequence). The CDR3 region is CASSPTRGTVTEAFF. The CDR3 bases are TGTGCCAGCAGCCCAACGAGAGGGACAGTCACTGAAGCTTTCTTT.

The CDR3 DNA reads as TGTGCCAGCAGCCTCCCGCGGGGGGTTGAAGCTTTCTTT. Translating gives CASSLPRGVEAFF. The chain links TRBV5-6 to TRBJ1-1, with D maybe TRBD1 (5 bases). Germline lookup yields CDR1 SGHDT and CDR2 YYEEEE. Trimming left V 4 bases short and J 7 bases short, with 14 bases between. The CDR3 contains 13 residues.

V gene TRBV12-5 combines with J gene TRBJ2-7; D is uncertain. CDR1 and CDR2 (germline): LGHNT, FRNRAP. This CDR3 has 12 amino acids. Trimming removed 6 bases at V and 4 bases at J, with 10 bases between. The CDR3 sequence is CASGPVRYEQYV. Here the CDR3 DNA reads TGTGCTAGTGGGCCCGTAAGATACGAGCAGTACGTC.

The chain links TRBV3-1 (or the pseudogene TRBV3-2) to TRBJ2-5, with a tentative D call TRBD1 (5 bases). The CDR3 consists of 13 residues. Germline V gene sequence: CDR1 LGHDT, CDR2 YNNKEL (reference sequence). V was trimmed by 4 bases and J by 2 bases, leaving 8 bases between them. CDR3 in amino acids: CASSLRGQETQYF. DNA for the CDR3: TGTGCCAGCAGCCTAAGGGGACAAGAGACCCAGTACTTC.